A single sample is the source of the 26 T cell receptor beta chains below, sequenced in a study of lymphopenia after photon versus proton radiotherapy. Profiled with immunoSEQ multiplex PCR; TCRdb holds only in-frame clones, not every one. The profile shows some 42,000 clones, over 80% of them singletons. The input for sequencing was peripheral blood, taken from a patient treated with proton-based radiotherapy. These receptors were collected from a woman between 65 and 79 years old with pancreatic cancer.

J is TRBJ1-4 and V is TRBV7-9; TRBD1 matches at 7 bases. The CDR3 covers 14 residues. The J segment lost 5 bases and the V segment lost 4 bases, leaving 4 bases of the junction unmatched. Germline V CDR1 and CDR2: SEHNR, FQNEAQ (reference sequence). This CDR3 reads CASSSGTDNEKLFF. The CDR3, as DNA: TGTGCCAGCAGCTCCGGGACAGACAATGAAAAACTGTTTTTT.

The V and J genes are TRBV6-4 and TRBJ2-5; D gene unclear. There are 13 residues in the CDR3. The V gene lost 8 bases and the J gene lost 2 bases, with 12 bases spanning the gap. Germline V CDR1 and CDR2: MRHNA, SNTAGT. This CDR3 reads CASLFYTQETQYF. The DNA for the CDR3 is TGTGCCAGCCTCTTTTATACTCAAGAGACCCAGTACTTC.

The chain has TRBV9 and TRBJ2-7; 8 bases are shared with TRBD1. CDR1 and CDR2 (germline): SGDLS, YYNGEE. The length of the CDR3 is 14 residues. Unmatched junction bases numbered 6, after V lost 4 bases and J lost 3 bases. The CDR3 protein is CASSPQGARYEQYF. The CDR3 bases are TGTGCCAGCAGCCCCCAGGGGGCTCGCTACGAGCAGTACTTC.

The chain has TRBV10-1 and TRBJ2-7; D call uncertain. V lost 2 bases and J lost 0, with 11 bases in between. The CDR3 length is 15 residues. The germline V gene encodes CDR1 WNHNN and CDR2 SYGVQD (reference sequence). Written as DNA, the CDR3 is TGCGCCAGCAGTGAGGACTCAAAGGCCTCCTACGAGCAGTACTTC. Protein sequence: CASSEDSKASYEQYF.

The genes are TRBV5-4 and TRBJ1-3; a weak D match, TRBD1 (5 bases). Deletions cut 4 bases from V and 0 bases from J, with 14 bases between. CDR3 size: 16 residues. Germline V gene sequence: CDR1 SGHNT, CDR2 YYREEE (reference sequence). The CDR3 DNA reads TGTGCCAGCAGCCGCTCCGGGGGGGGCTCTGGAAACACCATATATTTT. This translates into CASSRSGGGSGNTIYF.

The J gene is TRBJ2-5, the V gene TRBV11-3; 10 nucleotides line up with TRBD1. The CDR3 is 17 amino acids. The V segment lost 2 bases and the J segment 3 bases; nucleotides outside the gene matches: 9. Looked up from germline, CDR1 is SGHNT and CDR2 is YENEEA. For the CDR3, the DNA is TGTGCCAGCAGCTTAAGAGGAGGACAGGGGGGAAAAGAGACCCAGTACTTC. It specifies CASSLRGGQGGKETQYF.

The rearrangement links TRBV6-6 to TRBJ2-3; 9 nucleotides agree with TRBD2. The trim removed 10 bases at V and 5 bases at J, leaving 4 bases unmatched. CDR1 MNHNY and CDR2 SVGAGI come from the germline V gene (reference sequence). There are 12 residues in the CDR3. The CDR3 region is CAIAGGRDTQYF. CDR3 sequence (DNA): TGTGCCATCGCGGGGGGGAGAGATACGCAGTATTTT.

This clone has a single count. V usage is TRBV27 and J usage is TRBJ2-7, with D maybe TRBD2 (5 bases). CDR1 is MNHEY, CDR2 SMNVEV, per germline (reference sequence). The V and J ends lost 8 bases and 0 bases respectively, with 14 bases between them. The CDR3 totals 14 residues. The CDR3 spells CASAGLYLSYEQYF. CDR3 nucleotide sequence: TGTGCCAGCGCAGGACTTTACCTCTCCTACGAGCAGTACTTC.

The rearrangement joins TRBV2 to TRBJ2-7; 9 bases match TRBD2. Losses at the gene ends were 1 base for V and 4 bases for J; bases not matched to a gene: 5. This CDR3 is 15 amino acids long. In germline, CDR1 is SNHLY, CDR2 FYNNEI. CDR3 region: CASSEGASGIYEQYF. The CDR3 region has the DNA TGTGCCAGCAGTGAAGGTGCTAGCGGGATATACGAGCAGTACTTC.

The chain couples TRBV18 to TRBJ1-2; no reliable D call. Trimming shortened V by 5 bases and J by 2 bases, and 12 bases separated the two germline ends. Germline V gene lookup returns CDR1 KGHSH and CDR2 LQKENI. The CDR3 covers 14 residues. The CDR3 region is CASSATNGNYGYTF. For the CDR3, the DNA is TGTGCCAGCTCAGCAACCAACGGGAACTATGGCTACACCTTC.

V and J are TRBV4-3 and TRBJ2-7; possibly TRBD1 or TRBD2 for D (5 bases each). Germline V gives CDR1 LGHNA, CDR2 YSLEER. The CDR3 has 16 amino acids. Trimming removed 0 bases from V and 3 bases from J, with 15 bases in between. The CDR3 coding sequence is TGCGCCAGCAGCCAAGATCTTTGGGGGAGTCTCTACGAGCAGTACTTC. This codes for CASSQDLWGSLYEQYF.

The rearrangement uses TRBV28 and TRBJ2-7; perhaps TRBD2 as D (7 bases). Germline values: CDR1 MDHEN, CDR2 SYDVKM. The V gene lost 6 bases and the J gene lost 0 bases, with 21 bases spanning the gap. The CDR3 runs 17 residues. Here the CDR3 DNA reads TGTGCCAGCAGCCCCGGGGGGCAGCGGGCTAGCTCCTACGAGCAGTACTTC. This gives the protein CASSPGGQRASSYEQYF.

The chain links TRBV30 to TRBJ2-5; a weak D match, TRBD1 (6 bases). In germline, CDR1 is GTSNPN, CDR2 SVGIG (reference sequence). The CDR3 is made up of 12 amino acids. Trimming cost V 1 base and J 5 bases, with 8 bases left between them. The CDR3: CAWSEQGETQYF. CDR3 nucleotides: TGTGCCTGGAGTGAGCAGGGGGAGACCCAGTACTTC. Combining the CDR3 with reference TRBV30 and TRBJ2-5 gives the whole variable domain SQTIHQWPATLVQPVGSPLSLECTVEGTSNPNLYWYRQAAGRGLQLLFYSVGIGQISSEVPQNLSASRPQDRQFILSSKKLLLSDSGFYLCAWSEQGETQYFGPGTRLLVL.

The chain carries TRBV19 and TRBJ2-3; TRBD2 aligns across 10 bases. The CDR3 totals 18 residues. Trimming cost V 1 base and J 8 bases; bases outside gene matches: 15. Germline CDR1 LNHDA, CDR2 SQIVND (reference sequence). The CDR3 nucleotides are TGTGCCAGTAGTATAGGATTCGCGGGCCTAGCGGGAGTACGTACGCAGTATTTT. Its translation is CASSIGFAGLAGVRTQYF.

This clone was recorded once. The V call is TRBV6-5, the J call TRBJ2-1, with D perhaps given as TRBD1 or TRBD2 (5 bases each). Per germline, CDR1 MNHEY and CDR2 SVGAGI. The CDR3 is 15 residues long. V was clipped by 2 bases and J by 7 bases, with 15 bases between them. CDR3 sequence reads: CASSYRGASWNEQFF. The CDR3 DNA sequence: TGTGCCAGCAGTTACCGGGGCGCCAGTTGGAATGAGCAGTTCTTC.

This clone has a handful of counts. The rearrangement links TRBV15 to TRBJ1-4; 7 positions agree with TRBD1. Germline assignment: CDR1 LNHNV and CDR2 YYDKDF (reference sequence). The CDR3 contains 16 residues. J gave up 5 bases and V 0 bases, and 6 bases lay outside the gene matches. As DNA, the CDR3 is TGTGCCACCAGCAGAGACCGACAGGGTAGCAATGAAAAACTGTTTTTT. It yields the protein CATSRDRQGSNEKLFF. The variable domain in full, with the rest retrieved from reference TRBV15 and TRBJ1-4, is DAMVIQNPRYQVTQFGKPVTLSCSQTLNHNVMYWYQQKSSQAPKLLFHYYDKDFNNEADTPDNFQSRRPNTSFCFLDIRSPGLGDTAMYLCATSRDRQGSNEKLFFGSGTQLSVL.

The genes are TRBV19 and TRBJ2-7; 8 bases fit TRBD2. V gave up 8 bases and J gave up 6 bases; unmatched junction bases: 12. The CDR3 has 14 residues. Germline V gene data show CDR1 as LNHDA and CDR2 as SQIVND (reference sequence). This CDR3 is CASGREFTSGEQYF. In DNA form, the CDR3 reads TGTGCCAGTGGCCGCGAGTTCACTAGCGGCGAGCAGTACTTC.

Turning to this clone: Compared with germline, one end of the junction differs, possibly owing to a read error. This chain joins TRBV7-2 and TRBJ2-2, with 8 bases aligning to TRBD1. CDR3 size: 16 residues. Germline CDR1 reads SGHTA; CDR2 reads FQGNSA. The CDR3 is CASSQEGQALAGELFF. The CDR3 DNA sequence: TGCGCCAGCAGCCAAGAGGGACAGGCCCTCGCCGGGGAGCTGTTTTTT. Combining the CDR3 with reference TRBV7-2 and TRBJ2-2 gives the whole variable domain GAGVSQSPSNKVTEKGKDVELRCDPISGHTALYWYRQSLGQGLEFLIYFQGNSAPDKSGLPSDRFSAERTGGSVSTLTIQRTQQEDSAVYLCASSQEGQALAGELFFGEGSRLTVL.

The V and J genes are TRBV30 and TRBJ1-4; a weak D match, TRBD1 (6 bases). V was pared by 0 bases and J by 7 bases, with 9 bases between. This CDR3 is built from 13 residues. Looked up from germline, CDR1 is GTSNPN and CDR2 is SVGIG (reference sequence). Written as DNA, the CDR3 is TGTGCCTGGAGTGTAGGGGGGATTGAAAAACTGTTTTTT. It yields the protein CAWSVGGIEKLFF.

The CDR3 DNA follows: TGTGCCAGCAGCTTAGGGGGACAGGATACGCAGTATTTT. The encoded protein is CASSLGGQDTQYF. The chain employs TRBV7-2 and TRBJ2-3, with 7 nucleotides matching TRBD1. This CDR3 is built from 13 residues. The V segment lost 1 base and the J segment 6 bases; nucleotides outside the gene matches: 1. Germline CDR1 is SGHTA and CDR2 is FQGNSA.

The chain couples TRBV5-1 to TRBJ1-2; a possible D gene is TRBD1 (6 bases). Trimming took 6 bases from V and 6 from J, leaving 9 bases between them. The germline V gene encodes CDR1 SGHRS and CDR2 YFSETQ. The CDR3 sequence is 11 residues long. This chain's CDR3 is CASNGGDGYTF. The CDR3 DNA reads TGCGCCAGCAACGGGGGCGATGGCTACACCTTC.

This chain uses TRBV11-2 with TRBJ1-1; D uncertain. Trimming cost V 2 bases and J 1 base, with 5 bases left between them. The CDR3 totals 13 residues. Germline V gene lookup returns CDR1 SGHAT and CDR2 FQNNGV. Here the CDR3 DNA reads TGTGCCAGCAGCTTATTCGAGAACACTGAAGCTTTCTTT. Its translation: CASSLFENTEAFF.

This clone has more than one count but fewer than ten. The rearrangement joins TRBV5-1 to TRBJ2-1, with TRBD2 as a possible D gene (6 bases). The germline V and J ends were trimmed by 0 bases and 5 bases, with 12 bases remaining between them. Germline V gene sequence: CDR1 SGHRS, CDR2 YFSETQ. This CDR3 contains 15 residues. CDR3 bases: TGCGCCAGCAGCTTGGGTAGGGGACTCCACAATGAGCAGTTCTTC. It yields the protein CASSLGRGLHNEQFF.

This chain links TRBV18 with TRBJ1-2; D unresolved. This CDR3 has 16 residues. V lost 0 bases and J 2 bases, leaving 13 bases between the germline ends. Germline V gene data show CDR1 as KGHSH and CDR2 as LQKENI. CDR3 sequence reads: CASSPPNRTPNYGYTF. CDR3 DNA sequence: TGTGCCAGCTCACCACCTAACCGAACGCCCAACTATGGCTACACCTTC.

This clone was recorded only once. The genes are TRBV11-3 and TRBJ2-3; no definite D call. Germline CDR1 reads SGHNT; CDR2 reads YENEEA. CDR3 length: 14 amino acids. V dropped 6 bases and J dropped 3 bases, with 13 bases sitting between them. CDR3 nucleotide sequence: TGTGCCAGCAGTATTAGTGGTTCGACAGATACGCAGTATTTT. Protein: CASSISGSTDTQYF.

This chain joins TRBV4-1 and TRBJ2-7, with D possibly being TRBD1 (5 bases). Germline loops: CDR1 MGHRA, CDR2 YSYEKL. V was shortened by 5 bases and J by 1 base, with 9 bases between the two germline ends. The length of the CDR3 is 13 residues. CDR3 residues: CASSYRQSYEQYF. In DNA form, the CDR3 reads TGCGCCAGCAGCTATCGACAGTCCTACGAGCAGTACTTC.